The 8 T cell receptor beta chains presented below share a single source sample, sequenced in a study of blood T cell repertoires in COVID-19. This table comes from immunoSEQ multiplex PCR, and its TCRdb copy is limited to in-frame clones, with some not included. In the table there are some 150,000 clones, about 85% of which are singletons. The source material was peripheral blood. These receptors all come from a human donor with acute or convalescent COVID-19. The donor label of this sample is uncertain.

CDR3 residues: CASSALDVEAVTEAFF. The CDR3 DNA reads TGTGCCAGCAGTGCCCTAGACGTCGAGGCGGTCACTGAAGCTTTCTTT. The V and J genes are TRBV2 and TRBJ1-1; D remains ambiguous. CDR3 size: 16 residues. The germline gives CDR1 SNHLY, CDR2 FYNNEI. The germline V and J ends were trimmed by 4 bases and 4 bases, with 19 bases remaining between them.

The gene calls are TRBV5-4 and TRBJ1-3; no clear D gene. This CDR3 spans 15 amino acids. With 1 base removed from V and 2 bases from J, the gap between germline ends came to 10 bases. From germline, CDR1 is SGHNT and CDR2 YYREEE (reference sequence). The CDR3 region is CASSLNGVAGNTIYF. In DNA, the CDR3 is TGTGCCAGCAGCTTGAACGGGGTCGCTGGAAACACCATATATTTT.

This clone was observed a few times. J is TRBJ1-1 and V is TRBV7-6, with 8 bases lining up with TRBD1. The CDR3 is made up of 16 amino acids. V gave up 4 bases and J gave up 1 base; unmatched junction bases: 8. CDR1 and CDR2 (germline): SGHVS, FNYEAQ. The CDR3 loop is CASSSRTGLTNTEAFF. The CDR3 region has the DNA TGTGCCAGCAGCTCCAGGACAGGGCTAACGAACACTGAAGCTTTCTTT.

V gene TRBV27 combines with J gene TRBJ1-1; D is perhaps TRBD1 (6 bases). The CDR3 sequence is 13 residues long. Germline V gene sequence: CDR1 MNHEY, CDR2 SMNVEV (reference sequence). The V and J ends lost 0 bases and 4 bases respectively, with 6 bases between them. CDR3 nucleotide sequence: TGTGCCAGCAGTTTATCAGGGGGCACTGAAGCTTTCTTT. The encoded protein is CASSLSGGTEAFF.

Points on this clone: The same CDR3 is also encoded by other DNA sequences in this sample. This rearrangement joins TRBV3-1 (or the pseudogene TRBV3-2) to TRBJ1-2; D remains unclear. V was cut by 3 bases and J by 8 bases, with 7 bases left in between. CDR1 LGHDT and CDR2 YNNKEL come from the germline V gene (reference sequence). The CDR3 is made up of 11 amino acids. CDR3 in amino acids: CASSQGGGYTF. Here the CDR3 DNA reads TGTGCCAGCAGCCAGGGAGGAGGCTACACCTTC.

The chain couples TRBV21-1 to TRBJ1-1; whether TRBD1, the table's D call, matches the DNA was not checked. TRBV21-1 is given as a pseudogene. This CDR3 spans 15 amino acids. CDR3 in amino acids: CASSKGTPLNTEAFF. CDR3 sequence (DNA): TGTGCCAGCAGCAAGGGGACACCCTTGAACACTGAAGCTTTCTTT.

The chain is built from TRBV20-1 and TRBJ2-7, with 7 nucleotides matching TRBD1. Trimming cost V 5 bases and J 9 bases; bases outside gene matches: 4. The CDR3 extends over 10 amino acids. CDR1 and CDR2 (germline): DFQATT, SNEGSKA (reference sequence). The CDR3 sequence is CSALGGVQYF. CDR3 coding DNA: TGCAGTGCTCTAGGGGGCGTGCAGTACTTC.

The chain carries TRBV3-1 (or the pseudogene TRBV3-2) and TRBJ2-5, with 7 bases that match TRBD2. J lost 1 base, V lost 4 bases, and 0 bases had no gene match. The CDR3 sequence is 13 residues long. Germline values: CDR1 LGHDT, CDR2 YNNKEL (reference sequence). CDR3 protein: CASSPGGQETQYF. DNA for the CDR3: TGTGCCAGCAGCCCGGGGGGCCAAGAGACCCAGTACTTC.